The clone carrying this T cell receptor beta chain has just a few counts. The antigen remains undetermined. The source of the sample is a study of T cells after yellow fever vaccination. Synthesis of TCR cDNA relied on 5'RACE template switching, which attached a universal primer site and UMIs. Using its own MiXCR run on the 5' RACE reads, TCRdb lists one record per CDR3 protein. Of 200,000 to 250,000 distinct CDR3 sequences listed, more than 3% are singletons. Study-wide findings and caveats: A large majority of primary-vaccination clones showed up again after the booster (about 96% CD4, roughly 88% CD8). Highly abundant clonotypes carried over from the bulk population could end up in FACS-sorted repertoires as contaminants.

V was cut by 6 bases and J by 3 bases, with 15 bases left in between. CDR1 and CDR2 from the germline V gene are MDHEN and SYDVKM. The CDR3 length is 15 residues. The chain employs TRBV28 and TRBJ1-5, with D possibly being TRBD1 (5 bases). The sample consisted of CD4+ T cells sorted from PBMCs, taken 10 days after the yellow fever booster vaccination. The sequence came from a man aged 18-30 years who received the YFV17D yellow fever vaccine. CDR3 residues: CASRPPDRINQPQHF. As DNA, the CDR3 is TGTGCCAGCAGACCCCCTGACAGAATCAATCAGCCCCAGCATTTT.